The T cell receptor (beta chain) described here comes from a study of T cells in Graves' hyperthyroidism and ophthalmopathy. General study results and limits: Ophthalmopathy got predicted by the model a median approximately six months before its onset. Stable hyperthyroidism and ophthalmopathy were separated using 13 V-J signatures.

Researchers took RNA transcripts and amplified the TCR beta CDR3 regions from them. HTBI primers were used for first-round RT-PCR of the TCR CDR3. From the multiplex PCR reads, TCRdb called clonotypes with MiXCR, one entry per CDR3 protein. The sample has some 440,000 distinct CDR3 sequences; less than 20% are singletons. Trimming took off 6 bases at V and 2 bases at J, with 15 bases between the two ends. Germline loops: CDR1 DFQATT, CDR2 SNEGSKA (reference sequence). The length of the CDR3 is 14 residues. This clonotype has a count of ten or more. Its antigen remains unknown. A lack of ophthalmopathy progression within 18 months defined stable Graves' hyperthyroidism. The PBMCs were sourced from fresh peripheral blood (10 ml).

The V and J genes are TRBV20-1 and TRBJ2-3; maybe TRBD2 (5 bases). The sequencing sample was made of blood. This clonotype originated in a woman aged 18-30 years with Graves' hyperthyroidism. CDR3 residues: CSAASVATTDTQYF. In nucleotides, the CDR3 is TGCAGTGCCGCATCGGTAGCGACCACAGATACGCAGTATTTT.